The 11 T cell receptor beta chains in this list originate from one sample, sequenced in a study of blood T cells in healthy people across ages. Then a second PCR, running about 7 to 11 cycles, was carried out with a sample-barcoded 5' primer and a J-beta primer mix. MiXCR, applied by TCRdb to the 5' RACE reads, yields one record per CDR3 protein. The sample lists more than 550,000 distinct CDR3 sequences; 22% were seen once. The sample consisted of blood. The source of these receptors is a man in his 70s in good health.

This clonotype was seen a few times. The chain has TRBV27 and TRBJ1-1; 7 bases fit TRBD1. There are 14 residues in the CDR3. From germline, CDR1 is MNHEY and CDR2 SMNVEV (reference sequence). The V gene end was trimmed by 2 bases and the J gene end by 5 bases; junction bases not matched to a gene: 5. The CDR3 region is CASSLRQGRTEAFF. CDR3 DNA: TGTGCCAGCAGTTTACGACAGGGACGGACTGAAGCTTTCTTT.

The gene calls are TRBV7-9 and TRBJ2-1, with 12 bases fitting TRBD2. From germline, CDR1 is SEHNR and CDR2 FQNEAQ (reference sequence). With 6 bases clipped from V and 4 bases from J, the junction kept 4 bases outside the gene matches. The CDR3 has 15 residues. CDR3 nucleotides: TGTGCCAGCAGACCGGGACTAGCGGGTTACAATGAGCAGTTCTTC. It codes for CASRPGLAGYNEQFF.

This clonotype came up many times. The CDR3 bases are TGTGCCAGCAGTCCTAGGACTAGCGTTACCGGGGAGCTGTTTTTT. It translates to CASSPRTSVTGELFF. The V call is TRBV12-3 or TRBV12-4, the J call TRBJ2-2, with 9 bases aligning to TRBD2. The CDR3 contains 15 residues. Trimming cost V 5 bases and J 5 bases; bases outside gene matches: 6.

The chain couples TRBV12-3 or TRBV12-4 to TRBJ2-7, with TRBD1 matching 9 bases. The CDR3 has 16 residues. Germline trimming cut 4 bases from V and 3 bases from J; bases unmatched to any gene: 10. Written as DNA, the CDR3 is TGTGCCAGCAGTTCCCCCCAACAGGGGGCGAACTACGAGCAGTACTTC. Protein product: CASSSPQQGANYEQYF.

The chain has TRBV4-1 and TRBJ2-3; TRBD2 matches at 8 bases. In germline, CDR1 is MGHRA, CDR2 YSYEKL. After removal of 0 bases from V and 4 bases from J, the junction contained 3 bases not matched to a gene. This CDR3 spans 15 amino acids. CDR3 protein: CASSQEGGRPDTQYF. CDR3 nucleotides: TGCGCCAGCAGCCAAGAGGGCGGGAGGCCAGATACGCAGTATTTT.

J is TRBJ2-7 and V is TRBV6-6, with D uncertain. Germline V gene sequence: CDR1 MNHNY, CDR2 SVGAGI (reference sequence). This CDR3 has 13 amino acids. The ends were cut back, 2 bases at V and 3 bases at J, with 8 bases in the middle. The CDR3 nucleotides read TGTGCCAGCAGTTACGCCAGGCTCTACGAGCAGTACTTC. It encodes CASSYARLYEQYF.

The V and J genes are TRBV12-3 or TRBV12-4 and TRBJ1-1, with 9 bases identical to TRBD1. CDR3 size: 14 residues. V lost 8 bases, J lost 4 bases, and 8 bases stayed unmatched. The CDR3 DNA sequence: TGTGCCAGCGCCAAACAGGGGGCGCCCACTGAAGCTTTCTTT. Protein sequence: CASAKQGAPTEAFF.

This clonotype was counted only a few times. CDR3 region: CSARDSGRSGGAFF. DNA of the CDR3: TGCAGTGCTAGAGATTCGGGCAGGTCGGGGGGCGCTTTCTTT. V usage is TRBV20-1 and J usage is TRBJ1-1; maybe TRBD1 (6 bases). The length of the CDR3 is 14 residues. Germline assignment: CDR1 DFQATT and CDR2 SNEGSKA (reference sequence). V lost 0 bases and J 11 bases, leaving 19 bases between the germline ends.

In its sample, this clonotype was seen a few times. The chain has TRBV6-2 or TRBV6-3 and TRBJ2-3; D could derive from TRBD1 or TRBD2 (7 bases each). Trimming stripped 4 bases from V and 1 base from J, with 15 bases between. In germline, CDR1 is MNHEY, CDR2 SVGEGT. This CDR3 region has 16 residues. CDR3 in amino acids: CASSSRPGGGTDTQYF. The CDR3 nucleotides read TGTGCCAGCAGTTCCCGACCAGGGGGGGGCACAGATACGCAGTATTTT.

This CDR3 reads CASSDSNREVSYNSPLHF. The CDR3, as DNA: TGTGCCAGCAGTGACTCGAACAGGGAGGTTTCCTATAATTCACCCCTCCACTTT. The gene calls are TRBV6-4 and TRBJ1-6; a weak D match, TRBD1 (6 bases). The CDR3 is 18 amino acids. Germline CDR1 is MRHNA and CDR2 is SNTAGT. V gave up 0 bases and J gave up 1 base, with 13 bases separating them.

The rearrangement uses TRBV20-1 and TRBJ2-1, with D possibly TRBD2 on 5 matching bases. Trimming left V 5 bases short and J 8 bases short, with 13 bases between. Germline V CDR1 and CDR2: DFQATT, SNEGSKA (reference sequence). There are 12 residues in the CDR3. The CDR3 protein is CSALPGSDEQFF. The CDR3 DNA reads as TGCAGTGCTCTACCGGGGAGCGATGAGCAGTTCTTC.